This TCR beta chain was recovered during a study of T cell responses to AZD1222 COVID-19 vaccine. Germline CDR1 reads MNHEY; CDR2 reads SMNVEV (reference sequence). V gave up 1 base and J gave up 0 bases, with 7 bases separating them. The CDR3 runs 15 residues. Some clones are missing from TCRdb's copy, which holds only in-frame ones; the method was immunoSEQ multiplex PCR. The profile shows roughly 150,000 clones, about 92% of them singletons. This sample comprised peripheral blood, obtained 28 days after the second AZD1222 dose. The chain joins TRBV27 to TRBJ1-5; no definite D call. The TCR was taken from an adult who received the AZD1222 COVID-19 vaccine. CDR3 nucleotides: TGTGCCAGCAGTTTATTGCCAGATAGCAATCAGCCCCAGCATTTT. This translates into CASSLLPDSNQPQHF.